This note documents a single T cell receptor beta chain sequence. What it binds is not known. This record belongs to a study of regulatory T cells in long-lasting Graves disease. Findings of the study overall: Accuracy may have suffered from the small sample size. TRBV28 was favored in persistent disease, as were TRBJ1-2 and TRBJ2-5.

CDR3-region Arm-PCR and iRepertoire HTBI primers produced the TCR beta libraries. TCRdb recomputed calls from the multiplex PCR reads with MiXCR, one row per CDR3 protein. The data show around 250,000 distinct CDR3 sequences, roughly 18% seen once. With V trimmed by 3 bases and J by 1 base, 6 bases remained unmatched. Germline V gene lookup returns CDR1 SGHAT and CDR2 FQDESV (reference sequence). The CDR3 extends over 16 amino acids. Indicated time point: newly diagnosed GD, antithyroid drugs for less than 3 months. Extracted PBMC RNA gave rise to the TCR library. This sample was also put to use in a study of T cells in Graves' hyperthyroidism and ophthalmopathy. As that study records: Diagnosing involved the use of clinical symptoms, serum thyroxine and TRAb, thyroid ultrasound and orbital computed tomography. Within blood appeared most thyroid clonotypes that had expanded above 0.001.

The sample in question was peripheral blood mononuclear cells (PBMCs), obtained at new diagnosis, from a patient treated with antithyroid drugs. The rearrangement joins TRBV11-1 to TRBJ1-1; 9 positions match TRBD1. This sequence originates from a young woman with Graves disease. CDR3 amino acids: CASSFTGTGSNTEAFF. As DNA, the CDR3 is TGTGCCAGCAGCTTTACAGGGACAGGGTCGAACACTGAAGCTTTCTTT.